This T cell receptor (beta chain) derives from a study of metastatic and nonmetastatic thyroid tumors. Turning to the study itself: Comparative analysis of repertoires was undertaken across blood and tumor or nodule tissue obtained from malignant and benign thyroid patients.

Study observations and caveats: It was reported that TCR beta diversity was significantly higher in malignant thyroid tumors than benign nodules, in blood and tumor.

This clone was observed many times. Its antigen is still unknown. In the source study's methods: The study's classifier, a distant-metastasis tool for papillary thyroid cancer, was built using CDR3 differences across clinicopathological groups. TCRdb re-clonotyped the PCR reads via MiXCR. The V and J calls follow TCRdb's processing rather than the paper's. Of some 33,000 clones in the sample, roughly 10% are singletons; the top ten hold about a sixth. Among the patients, none had received any treatment before thyroid surgery. CDR3 size: 16 residues. CDR1 is MDHEN, CDR2 SYDVKM, per germline. J lost 5 bases, V lost 2 bases, and 9 bases had no gene match.

This chain links TRBV28 with TRBJ2-1, with TRBD1 matching 7 bases. Sequences were obtained from blood. This sequence originates from a female donor with papillary thyroid cancer or a benign thyroid nodule (not recorded which). Some clones in this sample may be carry-over from other donors' samples. CDR3 region: CASSLMAGQENNEQFF. DNA of the CDR3: TGTGCCAGCAGTTTAATGGCTGGACAGGAAAACAATGAGCAGTTCTTC.